This TCR beta chain is from a study of blood T cells in healthy people across ages. Using a J-beta primer mix together with a sample-barcoded 5' primer, a second PCR was run for about 7 to 12 cycles. Every molecule of cDNA carried a tag from a template-switch adaptor with 12 random nucleotides. TCRdb re-called the 5' RACE reads through MiXCR, storing one row per CDR3 protein. The data show hundreds of thousands of distinct CDR3 sequences, approximately 40% seen once. This clonotype was detected only once. V was shortened by 3 bases and J by 4 bases, with 12 bases between the two germline ends. From germline, CDR1 is DFQATT and CDR2 SNEGSKA (reference sequence). This CDR3 is built from 14 residues.

The rearrangement joins TRBV20-1 to TRBJ1-4; TRBD1 might be the D (5 bases). Sequencing used blood. The TCR originated in a man at least 80 years old in good health. The CDR3 region has the DNA TGCAGTGCTAGGGGGACTGGTGATAATGAAAAACTGTTTTTT. It translates to CSARGTGDNEKLFF.